The T cell receptor (beta chain) under discussion was sequenced for a study of blood T cell repertoires in COVID-19. Study context: Whether acute or convalescent, the COVID-19 samples came from the United States, Italy and Spain. PBMCs, B-cell-depleted T cells, or T cells provided the cDNA or gDNA that made up the material.

CDR1 and CDR2 (germline): SGDLS, YYNGEE. The V and J ends lost 0 bases and 0 bases, in that order; junction bases with no gene match: 10. The CDR3 extends over 19 amino acids. Source study methods: Amplification of reference gene primers provided the estimated nucleated cell counts. This table comes from immunoSEQ multiplex PCR, and its TCRdb copy is limited to in-frame clones, with some not included. That table supplies the V and J calls and clone size; D and trimming were determined from the DNA. Of under 130,000 clones in the sample, around 76% were seen once. The chain joins TRBV9 to TRBJ2-1; 9 positions match TRBD2. This TCR derives from a woman between 65 and 79 years old with acute or convalescent COVID-19. The sequenced sample consisted of peripheral blood. The DNA of the CDR3 is TGTGCCAGCAGCGTAGAAGGCGGGGGGGCCCCCATCTCCTACAATGAGCAGTTCTTC. Its protein product is CASSVEGGGAPISYNEQFF.